This is a list of T cell receptor beta chains from one sample in a study of blood T cell repertoires in COVID-19. Sequencing used immunoSEQ multiplex PCR; TCRdb keeps in-frame clones, though not all of them. The sample gives 120,000 or so clones, approximately 83% of which show up once; about 6.2% is in the top ten. The sequenced sample consisted of peripheral blood. These receptors came from a man aged 80 or over with active or convalescent COVID-19. CDR3s include the opening cysteine and the closing phenylalanine or tryptophan. Fields, in order: D gene, clone size, V gene, J gene, CDR3 protein, CDR3 DNA. D genes are given only for firm matches. Size is omitted from some rows. Given values are once, few, many or a class for expanded clones.

D gene: TRBD1; clone size: few; V gene: TRBV18; J gene: TRBJ1-5; CDR3 protein: CASSSQGAQPQHF; CDR3 DNA: TGTGCCAGCTCATCCCAGGGGGCGCAGCCCCAGCATTTT
D gene: NA; clone size: NA; V gene: TRBV14; J gene: TRBJ1-6; CDR3 protein: CASSRRNSPLHF; CDR3 DNA: TGTGCCAGCAGCCGTCGGAATTCACCCCTCCACTTT
D gene: NA; clone size: NA; V gene: TRBV6-5; J gene: TRBJ1-6; CDR3 protein: CASSSGVLRTPLHF; CDR3 DNA: TGTGCCAGCAGTTCAGGGGTTTTGCGAACACCCCTCCACTTT
D gene: TRBD1; clone size: few; V gene: TRBV7-2; J gene: TRBJ2-7; CDR3 protein: CASSLVGDSSYEQYF; CDR3 DNA: TGTGCCAGCAGCTTAGTTGGGGACAGCTCCTACGAGCAGTACTTC
D gene: NA; clone size: many; V gene: TRBV5-6; J gene: TRBJ1-5; CDR3 protein: CASSLAGWGQPQHF; CDR3 DNA: TGTGCCAGCAGCTTGGCGGGATGGGGACAGCCCCAGCATTTT
D gene: NA; clone size: NA; V gene: TRBV5-4; J gene: TRBJ1-2; CDR3 protein: CASSLESYGYTF; CDR3 DNA: TGTGCCAGCAGCTTGGAGAGCTATGGCTACACCTTC
D gene: NA; clone size: NA; V gene: TRBV18; J gene: TRBJ1-1; CDR3 protein: CASSTRGAKGTEAFF; CDR3 DNA: TGTGCCAGCTCAACCCGGGGGGCGAAAGGCACTGAAGCTTTCTTT
D gene: NA; clone size: NA; V gene: TRBV5-5; J gene: TRBJ2-7; CDR3 protein: CASSFTNYRTYEQYF; CDR3 DNA: TGTGCCAGCAGCTTTACTAACTACCGGACCTACGAGCAGTACTTC
D gene: TRBD1; clone size: NA; V gene: TRBV5-1; J gene: TRBJ1-1; CDR3 protein: CASSLEDRVYANTEAFF; CDR3 DNA: TGCGCCAGCAGCTTGGAGGACAGGGTTTACGCGAACACTGAAGCTTTCTTT
D gene: NA; clone size: NA; V gene: TRBV23-1; J gene: TRBJ1-1; CDR3 protein: CASASRGIMNTEAFF; CDR3 DNA: TGCGCCAGCGCCAGTAGGGGTATCATGAACACTGAAGCTTTCTTT
D gene: NA; clone size: NA; V gene: TRBV4-3; J gene: TRBJ1-1; CDR3 protein: CASSQDSFANTEAFF; CDR3 DNA: TGCGCCAGCAGCCAGGACAGTTTCGCGAACACTGAAGCTTTCTTT
D gene: NA; clone size: NA; V gene: TRBV19; J gene: TRBJ2-7; CDR3 protein: CASSISAPGEQYF; CDR3 DNA: TGTGCCAGTAGTATAAGCGCCCCGGGGGAGCAGTACTTC
D gene: NA; clone size: few; V gene: TRBV5-4; J gene: TRBJ2-3; CDR3 protein: CASSTITTGHTQYF; CDR3 DNA: TGTGCCAGCAGCACAATAACGACAGGTCATACGCAGTATTTT
D gene: TRBD1; clone size: NA; V gene: TRBV5-4; J gene: TRBJ2-3; CDR3 protein: CASSNRQGSPDTQYF; CDR3 DNA: TGTGCCAGCAGCAACAGACAGGGGAGCCCAGATACGCAGTATTTT
D gene: NA; clone size: NA; V gene: TRBV10-2; J gene: TRBJ2-2; CDR3 protein: CASTLDGGIDTGELFF; CDR3 DNA: TGCGCCAGCACCCTAGACGGCGGGATAGACACCGGGGAGCTGTTTTTT
D gene: TRBD2; clone size: NA; V gene: TRBV5-4; J gene: TRBJ2-3; CDR3 protein: CASSLDGIAGEADTQYF; CDR3 DNA: TGTGCCAGCAGCTTGGACGGGATAGCGGGAGAAGCAGATACGCAGTATTTT
D gene: NA; clone size: NA; V gene: TRBV30; J gene: TRBJ2-5; CDR3 protein: CAFSRQETQYF; CDR3 DNA: TGTGCCTTTAGCCGCCAAGAGACCCAGTACTTC
D gene: NA; clone size: NA; V gene: TRBV2; J gene: TRBJ2-1; CDR3 protein: CASSEASGGLDEQFF; CDR3 DNA: TGTGCCAGCAGTGAAGCTTCCGGGGGTTTGGATGAGCAGTTCTTC
D gene: NA; clone size: NA; V gene: TRBV30; J gene: TRBJ1-5; CDR3 protein: CAWSVSRLLNQPQHF; CDR3 DNA: TGTGCCTGGAGTGTGAGCAGGCTACTCAATCAGCCCCAGCATTTT
D gene: NA; clone size: NA; V gene: TRBV15; J gene: TRBJ1-4; CDR3 protein: CATSPRLNEKLFF; CDR3 DNA: TGTGCCACCAGCCCGAGGCTTAATGAAAAACTGTTTTTT
D gene: TRBD2; clone size: NA; V gene: TRBV5-5; J gene: TRBJ2-7; CDR3 protein: CASSLGLAGPSYEQYF; CDR3 DNA: TGTGCCAGCAGCTTGGGACTAGCGGGGCCCTCCTACGAGCAGTACTTC
D gene: NA; clone size: NA; V gene: TRBV25-1; J gene: TRBJ1-2; CDR3 protein: CASSYSGQSAHPGYTF; CDR3 DNA: TGTGCCAGCAGCTACTCCGGACAGTCCGCACATCCAGGCTACACCTTC
D gene: NA; clone size: NA; V gene: TRBV21-1; J gene: TRBJ1-5; CDR3 protein: CASSLQGDGNQPQHF; CDR3 DNA: TGTGCCAGCAGTCTACAGGGCGATGGCAATCAGCCCCAGCATTTT
D gene: NA; clone size: NA; V gene: TRBV18; J gene: TRBJ2-1; CDR3 protein: CASSVLGGREQFF; CDR3 DNA: TGTGCCAGCTCGGTCCTGGGCGGGCGAGAGCAGTTCTTC
D gene: NA; clone size: NA; V gene: TRBV7-9; J gene: TRBJ2-2; CDR3 protein: CASSLPGGELFF; CDR3 DNA: TGTGCCAGCAGCTTACCGGGCGGGGAGCTGTTTTTT
D gene: NA; clone size: NA; V gene: TRBV10-2; J gene: TRBJ2-1; CDR3 protein: CASSESVRSYNEQFF; CDR3 DNA: TGCGCCAGCAGTGAGTCGGTCAGGTCGTACAATGAGCAGTTCTTC
D gene: TRBD1; clone size: NA; V gene: TRBV5-1; J gene: TRBJ2-2; CDR3 protein: CASSDGTGFVGELFF; CDR3 DNA: TGCGCCAGCAGCGACGGGACAGGCTTTGTCGGGGAGCTGTTTTTT
D gene: TRBD2; clone size: NA; V gene: TRBV25-1; J gene: TRBJ2-1; CDR3 protein: CASSISGRANEQFF; CDR3 DNA: TGTGCCAGCAGTATTAGCGGGAGGGCAAATGAGCAGTTCTTC
D gene: NA; clone size: NA; V gene: TRBV6-5; J gene: TRBJ2-2; CDR3 protein: CASRKTVPGELFF; CDR3 DNA: TGTGCCAGCAGGAAGACAGTACCGGGGGAGCTGTTTTTT
D gene: NA; clone size: NA; V gene: TRBV28; J gene: TRBJ1-5; CDR3 protein: CASRPQGWQPQHF; CDR3 DNA: TGTGCCAGCAGGCCACAGGGTTGGCAGCCCCAGCATTTT
D gene: TRBD1; clone size: NA; V gene: TRBV19; J gene: TRBJ1-1; CDR3 protein: CASSRGGRTGVGVNTEAFF; CDR3 DNA: TGTGCCAGTAGTAGGGGTGGTCGGACAGGGGTTGGGGTGAACACTGAAGCTTTCTTT
D gene: TRBD2; clone size: NA; V gene: TRBV5-1; J gene: TRBJ2-7; CDR3 protein: CASTIAGGSYEQYF; CDR3 DNA: TGCGCCAGCACAATAGCGGGAGGCTCCTACGAGCAGTACTTC
D gene: TRBD1; clone size: NA; V gene: TRBV7-6; J gene: TRBJ2-2; CDR3 protein: CASSLVAGGSGELFF; CDR3 DNA: TGTGCCAGCAGCTTAGTGGCAGGGGGCTCCGGGGAGCTGTTTTTT
D gene: TRBD2; clone size: once; V gene: TRBV11-2; J gene: TRBJ2-1; CDR3 protein: CASSLRARGNDEQFF; CDR3 DNA: TGTGCCAGCAGCTTACGGGCGCGGGGGAATGATGAGCAGTTCTTC
D gene: TRBD1; clone size: NA; V gene: TRBV5-5; J gene: TRBJ1-5; CDR3 protein: CASSFLDRENQPQHF; CDR3 DNA: TGTGCCAGCAGCTTTTTGGACAGGGAAAATCAGCCCCAGCATTTT
D gene: TRBD1; clone size: NA; V gene: TRBV6-4; J gene: TRBJ1-2; CDR3 protein: CASPVRRGLGYTF; CDR3 DNA: TGTGCCAGCCCGGTTAGGAGGGGGCTTGGCTACACCTTC
D gene: TRBD2; clone size: NA; V gene: TRBV2; J gene: TRBJ2-1; CDR3 protein: CATLAGPYNEQFF; CDR3 DNA: TGTGCCACCCTAGCGGGGCCCTACAATGAGCAGTTCTTC
D gene: NA; clone size: NA; V gene: TRBV9; J gene: TRBJ1-2; CDR3 protein: CASSVDEGVHGYTF; CDR3 DNA: TGTGCCAGCAGCGTAGATGAGGGGGTCCATGGCTACACCTTC
D gene: NA; clone size: NA; V gene: TRBV6-1; J gene: TRBJ2-2; CDR3 protein: CASSEGTDTGELFF; CDR3 DNA: TGTGCCAGCAGTGAAGGGACAGACACCGGGGAGCTGTTTTTT
D gene: NA; clone size: NA; V gene: TRBV5-1; J gene: TRBJ1-6; CDR3 protein: CASSLGGGYSPLHF; CDR3 DNA: TGCGCCAGCAGCTTGGGGGGAGGGTATTCACCCCTCCACTTT
D gene: NA; clone size: NA; V gene: TRBV3-1/TRBV3-2; J gene: TRBJ2-7; CDR3 protein: CASSQNSGAYEQYF; CDR3 DNA: TGTGCCAGCAGCCAAAATTCAGGGGCCTACGAGCAGTACTTC
D gene: NA; clone size: NA; V gene: TRBV7-2; J gene: TRBJ2-1; CDR3 protein: CASSFFGTPNEQFF; CDR3 DNA: TGTGCCAGCAGCTTCTTCGGGACTCCCAATGAGCAGTTCTTC
D gene: NA; clone size: NA; V gene: TRBV6-5; J gene: TRBJ1-4; CDR3 protein: CASSSRGGDEKLFF; CDR3 DNA: TGTGCCAGCAGTTCCCGCGGAGGGGATGAAAAACTGTTTTTT
D gene: TRBD2; clone size: NA; V gene: TRBV5-3; J gene: TRBJ2-2; CDR3 protein: CARSPGEGGPLGELFF; CDR3 DNA: TGTGCCAGAAGCCCCGGGGAGGGAGGGCCACTCGGGGAGCTGTTTTTT
D gene: TRBD1; clone size: NA; V gene: TRBV19; J gene: TRBJ1-2; CDR3 protein: CASRTGGGYTF; CDR3 DNA: TGTGCCAGTAGGACAGGGGGTGGCTACACCTTC
D gene: TRBD1; clone size: NA; V gene: TRBV6-5; J gene: TRBJ1-3; CDR3 protein: CASSFEGASGNTIYF; CDR3 DNA: TGTGCCAGCAGTTTTGAGGGGGCATCTGGAAACACCATATATTTT
D gene: NA; clone size: NA; V gene: TRBV21-1; J gene: TRBJ2-4; CDR3 protein: CASSMGTGLAKNIQYF; CDR3 DNA: TGTGCCAGCAGCATGGGGACAGGGCTAGCCAAAAACATTCAGTACTTC
D gene: TRBD1; clone size: NA; V gene: TRBV6-2/TRBV6-3; J gene: TRBJ1-1; CDR3 protein: CASSPVPGTANTEAFF; CDR3 DNA: TGTGCCAGCAGCCCTGTACCCGGGACAGCGAACACTGAAGCTTTCTTT
D gene: NA; clone size: once; V gene: TRBV6-6; J gene: TRBJ2-5; CDR3 protein: CASTIRYQETQYF; CDR3 DNA: TGTGCCAGCACCATCAGGTACCAAGAGACCCAGTACTTC
D gene: TRBD1; clone size: NA; V gene: TRBV28; J gene: TRBJ1-4; CDR3 protein: CASSLTGGSEKLFF; CDR3 DNA: TGTGCCAGCAGCCTGACAGGGGGCAGTGAAAAACTGTTTTTT
D gene: NA; clone size: NA; V gene: TRBV23-1; J gene: TRBJ2-7; CDR3 protein: CASSQCGARSYEQYF; CDR3 DNA: TGCGCCAGCAGTCAATGTGGGGCGAGGTCCTACGAGCAGTACTTC
D gene: NA; clone size: few; V gene: TRBV5-1; J gene: TRBJ2-5; CDR3 protein: CASSFGSRGIETQYF; CDR3 DNA: TGCGCCAGCAGCTTCGGGTCTCGGGGGATCGAGACCCAGTACTTC
D gene: TRBD1; clone size: NA; V gene: TRBV7-7; J gene: TRBJ2-1; CDR3 protein: CASSPGQESYNEQFF; CDR3 DNA: TGTGCCAGCAGCCCAGGACAGGAGTCCTACAATGAGCAGTTCTTC
D gene: NA; clone size: NA; V gene: TRBV3-1/TRBV3-2; J gene: TRBJ1-1; CDR3 protein: CASSRGGTDNTEAFF; CDR3 DNA: TGTGCCAGCAGCCGAGGAGGTACAGACAACACTGAAGCTTTCTTT
D gene: TRBD2; clone size: NA; V gene: TRBV2; J gene: TRBJ2-3; CDR3 protein: CASAGGPTDTQYF; CDR3 DNA: TGTGCCAGCGCGGGGGGGCCTACAGATACGCAGTATTTT
D gene: NA; clone size: NA; V gene: TRBV10-3; J gene: TRBJ1-4; CDR3 protein: CAISEGYSPNEKLFF; CDR3 DNA: TGTGCCATCAGTGAGGGGTACAGCCCTAATGAAAAACTGTTTTTT
D gene: TRBD2; clone size: NA; V gene: TRBV19; J gene: TRBJ2-3; CDR3 protein: CASSSPGLPSTDTQYF; CDR3 DNA: TGTGCCAGTAGTTCCCCGGGACTACCTAGCACAGATACGCAGTATTTT
D gene: TRBD2; clone size: NA; V gene: TRBV7-3; J gene: TRBJ2-3; CDR3 protein: CASSFSGGDTDTQYF; CDR3 DNA: TGTGCCAGCAGCTTCAGCGGGGGCGACACAGATACGCAGTATTTT
D gene: TRBD1; clone size: NA; V gene: TRBV19; J gene: TRBJ2-7; CDR3 protein: CASSQTGSLHEQYF; CDR3 DNA: TGTGCCAGTAGCCAGACAGGGTCTCTCCACGAGCAGTACTTC